One TCR beta chain is described in this entry. Its antigen remains undetermined. Base qualities are missing; no much larger clone stands one base away. The entry originates in a study of blood T cell repertoires in COVID-19 (dated by TCRdb to 2018 to 2020). Looking at the study overall: Collaborator samples came from the United States, Italy and Spain and covered acute and convalescent phases of COVID-19. The material from the prospective study consisted of cDNA or gDNA derived from T cells, B-cell-depleted T cells, or PBMCs. Deeply sampled blood TCRbeta repertoires from subjects exposed to, actively infected with, or recovered from COVID-19 were included in the dataset. The repertoires were made available in a free public database intended to serve as a resource for research on the immune response to SARS-CoV-2. Samples were obtained from the ongoing ImmuneRACE study (first 160 participants) and from about 1,300 subjects provided by 6 global collaborators. A de-identified subject ID, COVID-19 status, age in years and sex were almost always included in the sample metadata. Where available, HLA class I and class II types were obtained from metadata supplied by the sample provider rather than from assay-based typing. The full study reports these points: The amount of clinical and demographic metadata varied by source and participant and was provided uncurated.

One collaborating source in Seattle enrolled patients while the patients were actively infected and followed the patients over time throughout the course of disease. Whole blood was collected in K2EDTA tubes by collaborating institutions according to the institutions' own protocols. For TCRbeta analysis, collaborator samples were shipped as frozen whole blood, as isolated PBMCs, or as DNA extracted from either sample type. The V and J ends are trimmed by 3 bases and 4 bases, leaving 18 bases between them. The CDR3 contains 16 residues, cysteine and phenylalanine counted. Here the CDR3 DNA is all that survives: 48 bases in frame from base 1. According to the germline V gene, CDR1 reads MGHDK and CDR2 reads SYGVNS. TCRbeta CDR3 regions were amplified from genomic DNA by means of the immunoSEQ Assay, a bias-controlled multiplex PCR. Regarding the original processing steps: The number of nucleated cells in each sample was estimated by amplification of reference gene primers within the assay. Sequence reads were collapsed and filtered to measure the absolute abundance of every unique TCRbeta CDR3 rearrangement. For each sample, productive Simpson clonality was calculated by taking the square root of Simpson's diversity index across productive rearrangements. In its TCRdb copy, this immuneACCESS table keeps in-frame sequences only and misses some clones. Where compared with another copy, unresolved V genes explain less than half of these, and the others have no known cause. V and J calls and clone size come straight from that table; D and trimming were deduced from the DNA. In this sample the table shows around 210,000 clones, about 85% of which occur a single time. The leading ten clones occupy under 0.95% of the sample.

The specimen sequenced was peripheral blood. The rearrangement joined TRBV25-1 to TRBJ1-2; TRBD1 could be the D gene, as 5 bases match. The TCR sequence derives from a man in his 60s with COVID-19, enrolled during active disease. The CDR3 is CASSDPKTASSYGYTF. The nucleotide sequence is given as TGTGCCAGCAGTGACCCAAAGACAGCCTCTAGCTATGGCTACACCTTC.